This T cell receptor beta chain was obtained from a study of beta chain features in type 1 diabetes. Study overall: Age and gender were similar between patients and healthy donors, as were cell yields. Study-level results: Any HLA type influence on TCRB rearrangement was left unresolved here. Across all four CD4+ subsets, people with type 1 diabetes showed modestly shorter TCRB CDR3s.

Sorting that relied on CD45RO/CCR7/CD25/CD127/CD95/CD27 yielded CD4+ naive, central memory, regulatory and stem cell-like memory cells. Isolated RNA was reverse transcribed in full, so expressed TCRB transcripts were sequenced. Sequencing was performed with immunoSEQ multiplex PCR; in TCRdb, only in-frame clones are kept and a portion is missing. The repertoire holds hundreds of thousands of clones, roughly 13% seen once, with 0.035% to 0.045% in the top ten. This clone has just a few counts. Its cognate antigen is unknown. Per the germline V gene, CDR1 is SGHNT and CDR2 is YYREEE (reference sequence). This CDR3 contains 14 residues. Trimming removed 7 bases from V and 7 bases from J, with 20 bases in between.

The clonotype comes from a man between 18 and 35 years old with type 1 diabetes. This chain joins TRBV5-4 and TRBJ1-2; unclear D gene. The sample taken for sequencing was naive CD4+ T cells from blood. The CDR3 nucleotides read TGTGCCAGCTCGAGGGAATATACTAGAGGTGGCTACACCTTC. Translated, it gives CASSREYTRGGYTF.